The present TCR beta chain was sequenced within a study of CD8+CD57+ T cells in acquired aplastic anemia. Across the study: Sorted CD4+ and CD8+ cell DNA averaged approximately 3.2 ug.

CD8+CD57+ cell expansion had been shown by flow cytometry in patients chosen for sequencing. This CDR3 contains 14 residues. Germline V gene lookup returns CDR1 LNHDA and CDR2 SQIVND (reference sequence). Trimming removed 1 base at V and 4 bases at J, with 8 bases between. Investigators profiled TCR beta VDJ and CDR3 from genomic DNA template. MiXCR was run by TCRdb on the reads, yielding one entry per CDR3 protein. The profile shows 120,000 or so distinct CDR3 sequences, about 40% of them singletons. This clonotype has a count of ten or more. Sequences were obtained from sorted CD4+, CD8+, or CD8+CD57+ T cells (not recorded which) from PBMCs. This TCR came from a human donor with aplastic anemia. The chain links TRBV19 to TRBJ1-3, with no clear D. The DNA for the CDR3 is TGTGCCAGTAGTATAGGCACCCGCGGAAACACCATATATTTT. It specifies CASSIGTRGNTIYF.